This T cell receptor beta chain was captured in a study of T-cell reconstitution after alpha-beta-depleted transplantation in children. This sample's TCRbeta library carried unique molecular identifier barcodes. TCRdb reprocessed the PCR reads with MiXCR, giving one entry per CDR3 protein. The repertoire holds approximately 650,000 distinct CDR3 sequences, around 13% seen once, with roughly 0.84% in the top ten. CDR3 length equals 13 residues. V shed 3 bases and J shed 1 base, with 10 bases lying between them. CDR1 and CDR2 from the germline V gene are DFQATT and SNEGSKA (reference sequence). General study findings and limits: Diversity and T-cell counts at one year after transplant derived mostly from new T cells. About two months after transplant, alpha-beta T cells reportedly came from several hundred expanded graft clones. Some patients showed high day-60 TCRbeta diversity, which derived from surviving recipient T cells and thymic progenitors.

In its sample, this clonotype was seen many times. Its matching antigen is unknown. This specimen consisted of PBMCs, obtained before TCRalphabeta/CD19-depleted stem cell transplant. The receptor was isolated from a girl aged 2 to 10 with congenital amegakaryocytic thrombocytopenia, due to receive a stem cell transplant. This chain links TRBV20-1 with TRBJ2-7, with TRBD1 as a possible D gene (5 bases). The CDR3 reads CSARVTGSYEQYF. Written as DNA, the CDR3 is TGCAGTGCTAGGGTTACAGGTTCCTACGAGCAGTACTTC.